This is a list of T cell receptor beta chains from one sample in a study of chemoradiotherapy in HPV16-positive cancers. Using immunoSEQ multiplex PCR, the repertoire was profiled, and TCRdb retains in-frame clones only, with some absent. The table lists about 21,000 clones, approximately 86% of them singletons. The source material was blood, sampled from a patient who underwent chemoradiotherapy. The receptors shown here come from a human donor with HPV-associated anogenital cancer. Both conserved end residues are part of each CDR3. The D gene is left open where the match is weak. A clone size is listed for some rows: how often the clone was seen (once, few, many), or a class if it is expanded.

v_gene: TRBV5-4
j_gene: TRBJ2-7
abundance: NA
d_gene: TRBD2
CDR3nt: TGTGCCAGCAGCTCCCCGAGTAGCGGGGAAACCTACGAGCAGTACTTC
CDR3aa: CASSSPSSGETYEQYF

v_gene: TRBV5-4
j_gene: TRBJ2-5
abundance: NA
d_gene: TRBD2
CDR3nt: TGTGCCAGCAGCTTAGAAACTAGCGTAAAGACCCAGTACTTC
CDR3aa: CASSLETSVKTQYF

v_gene: TRBV7-9
j_gene: TRBJ2-2
abundance: NA
d_gene: NA
CDR3nt: TGTGCCAGCAGCTTATCTACCGGGGAGCTGTTTTTT
CDR3aa: CASSLSTGELFF

v_gene: TRBV6-6
j_gene: TRBJ2-7
abundance: NA
d_gene: TRBD1
CDR3nt: TGTGCCAGCACCCCAGGGCAGGGGGCTGACGAGCAGTACTTC
CDR3aa: CASTPGQGADEQYF

v_gene: TRBV10-1
j_gene: TRBJ2-3
abundance: NA
d_gene: TRBD2
CDR3nt: TGCGCCAGCAGTGACGGGGGGGGCCCCACAGATACGCAGTATTTT
CDR3aa: CASSDGGGPTDTQYF

v_gene: TRBV4-3
j_gene: TRBJ1-2
abundance: NA
d_gene: TRBD1
CDR3nt: TGCGCCAGCAGCGAAACGACAGGGTCCGCATATGGCTACACCTTC
CDR3aa: CASSETTGSAYGYTF

v_gene: TRBV4-3
j_gene: TRBJ2-7
abundance: NA
d_gene: NA
CDR3nt: TGCGCCAGCAGCCAAGGGGGGGGGCCCTCCTACGAGCAGTACTTC
CDR3aa: CASSQGGGPSYEQYF

v_gene: TRBV5-1
j_gene: TRBJ2-7
abundance: NA
d_gene: NA
CDR3nt: TGCGCCAGCAGCGAGACTAGTATCAGCGAGCAGTACTTC
CDR3aa: CASSETSISEQYF

v_gene: TRBV5-6
j_gene: TRBJ1-5
abundance: NA
d_gene: TRBD1
CDR3nt: TGTGCCAGCAGCTGGGGGGGACAGGGGGCCCGATTGGATCAGCCCCAGCATTTT
CDR3aa: CASSWGGQGARLDQPQHF

v_gene: TRBV5-4
j_gene: TRBJ2-7
abundance: NA
d_gene: TRBD2
CDR3nt: TGTGCCAGCAGCTTCGGGACTAGCGGCTCCTACGAGCAGTACTTC
CDR3aa: CASSFGTSGSYEQYF

v_gene: TRBV19
j_gene: TRBJ1-1
abundance: NA
d_gene: NA
CDR3nt: TGTGCCAGTACCGGGGGGGCTGAGGACACTGAAGCTTTCTTT
CDR3aa: CASTGGAEDTEAFF

v_gene: TRBV7-3
j_gene: TRBJ1-6
abundance: NA
d_gene: NA
CDR3nt: TGTGCCAGCAGCTTAGATTCGGCGTATAATTCACCCCTCCACTTT
CDR3aa: CASSLDSAYNSPLHF

v_gene: TRBV7-3
j_gene: TRBJ2-1
abundance: NA
d_gene: NA
CDR3nt: TGTGCCAGCAGCTACCGTAATGAGCAGTTCTTC
CDR3aa: CASSYRNEQFF

v_gene: TRBV10-2
j_gene: TRBJ1-1
abundance: NA
d_gene: NA
CDR3nt: TGCGCCAGCAGTGAGCAAGGGGCCGGCACTGAAGCTTTCTTT
CDR3aa: CASSEQGAGTEAFF

v_gene: TRBV30
j_gene: TRBJ1-5
abundance: few
d_gene: NA
CDR3nt: TGTGCCTGGAGTGGGGATAGCAATCAGCCCCAGCATTTT
CDR3aa: CAWSGDSNQPQHF

v_gene: TRBV7-8
j_gene: TRBJ1-1
abundance: few
d_gene: NA
CDR3nt: TGTGCCAGCAGCTTAGCGGTAGTAGGTACTGAAGCTTTCTTT
CDR3aa: CASSLAVVGTEAFF

v_gene: TRBV7-6
j_gene: TRBJ2-7
abundance: once
d_gene: TRBD1
CDR3nt: TGTGCCAGCAGCCCGATTAGGGCCCGGACAGGGAGCTCCTACGAGCAGTACTTC
CDR3aa: CASSPIRARTGSSYEQYF

v_gene: TRBV10-1
j_gene: TRBJ2-1
abundance: NA
d_gene: NA
CDR3nt: TGCGCCGGCCGAGGGTTTAGCTCCTACAATGAGCAGTTCTTC
CDR3aa: CAGRGFSSYNEQFF

v_gene: TRBV7-9
j_gene: TRBJ1-1
abundance: NA
d_gene: NA
CDR3nt: TGTGCCAGCAGCTTACCCTCTCCGGGAGGTGGCACTGAAGCTTTCTTT
CDR3aa: CASSLPSPGGGTEAFF

v_gene: TRBV7-8
j_gene: TRBJ2-3
abundance: NA
d_gene: NA
CDR3nt: TGTGCCAGCAGCTTCCGGACAGAGAGCACAGATACGCAGTATTTT
CDR3aa: CASSFRTESTDTQYF

v_gene: TRBV19
j_gene: TRBJ1-3
abundance: NA
d_gene: TRBD1
CDR3nt: TGTGCCAGTAGTTGGGATTCGGACAGGCTCTCTGGAAACACCATATATTTT
CDR3aa: CASSWDSDRLSGNTIYF

v_gene: TRBV7-9
j_gene: TRBJ2-4
abundance: NA
d_gene: TRBD2
CDR3nt: TGTGCCAGCAGCTTAGTGGCGGGGGAAAACATTCAGTACTTC
CDR3aa: CASSLVAGENIQYF

v_gene: TRBV11-3
j_gene: TRBJ1-3
abundance: NA
d_gene: NA
CDR3nt: TGTGCCAGCAGCTTAATTTGGAAGGTACTCTCTGGAAACACCATATATTTT
CDR3aa: CASSLIWKVLSGNTIYF

v_gene: TRBV7-2
j_gene: TRBJ2-7
abundance: NA
d_gene: TRBD1
CDR3nt: TGTGCCAGCAGCTTAACCGGGACAGGGCCCCACGAGCAGTACTTC
CDR3aa: CASSLTGTGPHEQYF

v_gene: TRBV7-6
j_gene: TRBJ2-4
abundance: few
d_gene: TRBD2
CDR3nt: TGTGCCAGCAGCCGGGGGGGACTAGCGCCGAGTGGCAAAAACATTCAGTACTTC
CDR3aa: CASSRGGLAPSGKNIQYF

v_gene: TRBV6-1
j_gene: TRBJ2-1
abundance: NA
d_gene: NA
CDR3nt: TGTGCCAGCAGTGCCTGGGACTCGGTTGAGCAGTTCTTC
CDR3aa: CASSAWDSVEQFF

v_gene: TRBV7-2
j_gene: TRBJ1-2
abundance: NA
d_gene: NA
CDR3nt: TGTGCCAGCAGCTTAACAGACGGGCCGGTGGCCCGGGGGGGCTACACCTTC
CDR3aa: CASSLTDGPVARGGYTF

v_gene: TRBV5-1
j_gene: TRBJ2-1
abundance: few
d_gene: TRBD2
CDR3nt: TGCGCCAGCACCCTCCTAGCGGGGCAGGGAAGGGAGCAGTTCTTC
CDR3aa: CASTLLAGQGREQFF

v_gene: TRBV5-6
j_gene: TRBJ1-4
abundance: NA
d_gene: NA
CDR3nt: TGTGCCAGCAGCGTGACGGGGAAACTGTTTTTT
CDR3aa: CASSVTGKLFF

v_gene: TRBV27
j_gene: TRBJ2-7
abundance: NA
d_gene: NA
CDR3nt: TGTGCCAGCAGTAGGGGGGGGACGCTCGGCGGGTTCTACGAGCAGTACTTC
CDR3aa: CASSRGGTLGGFYEQYF

v_gene: TRBV5-1
j_gene: TRBJ2-5
abundance: NA
d_gene: NA
CDR3nt: TGCGCCAGCAGCCAGCACCAAGAGACCCAGTACTTC
CDR3aa: CASSQHQETQYF

v_gene: TRBV11-3
j_gene: TRBJ2-1
abundance: NA
d_gene: NA
CDR3nt: TGTGCCAGCAGCTTAGATCTCTCTCATGAGCAGTTCTTC
CDR3aa: CASSLDLSHEQFF

v_gene: TRBV25-1
j_gene: TRBJ2-7
abundance: once
d_gene: TRBD1
CDR3nt: TGTGCCAGCACAAGAGGACAGGGGCCCTACGAGCAGTACTTC
CDR3aa: CASTRGQGPYEQYF

v_gene: TRBV5-1
j_gene: TRBJ2-7
abundance: NA
d_gene: NA
CDR3nt: TGCGCCAGCAGCCCGGACAGCTCTACAAGGCAGTACTTC
CDR3aa: CASSPDSSTRQYF

v_gene: TRBV2
j_gene: TRBJ1-2
abundance: few
d_gene: NA
CDR3nt: TGTGCCAGCAGTGAAGGGAGGCCGAGACATTCCTATGGCTACACCTTC
CDR3aa: CASSEGRPRHSYGYTF

v_gene: TRBV7-2
j_gene: TRBJ2-1
abundance: NA
d_gene: NA
CDR3nt: TGTGCCAGCAGTTTGCGGGACAACTCCTACAATGAGCAGTTCTTC
CDR3aa: CASSLRDNSYNEQFF

v_gene: TRBV5-4
j_gene: TRBJ1-2
abundance: NA
d_gene: NA
CDR3nt: TGTGCCAGCAGCTTGGTTGTCGGGGAAAACTATGGCTACACCTTC
CDR3aa: CASSLVVGENYGYTF

v_gene: TRBV4-2
j_gene: TRBJ1-5
abundance: NA
d_gene: NA
CDR3nt: TGTGCCAGCAGCTTGGCCGGGTCAGGGGAGAATCAGCCCCAGCATTTT
CDR3aa: CASSLAGSGENQPQHF

v_gene: TRBV7-2
j_gene: TRBJ1-5
abundance: NA
d_gene: NA
CDR3nt: TGTGCCAGCAGCTTAGACCAGGGGAGGACTCAGCCCCAGCATTTT
CDR3aa: CASSLDQGRTQPQHF

v_gene: TRBV7-2
j_gene: TRBJ2-7
abundance: few
d_gene: NA
CDR3nt: TGTGCCAGCAGCCCGGGCTATCAGTCCTACGAGCAGTACTTC
CDR3aa: CASSPGYQSYEQYF

v_gene: TRBV18
j_gene: TRBJ2-5
abundance: NA
d_gene: NA
CDR3nt: TGTGCCAGCTCCCCTGACAGCAATCACGGGACCCAGTACTTC
CDR3aa: CASSPDSNHGTQYF

v_gene: TRBV18
j_gene: TRBJ2-7
abundance: once
d_gene: NA
CDR3nt: TGTGCCAGCTCACCCAGACAGTACAGCCACGAGCAGTACTTC
CDR3aa: CASSPRQYSHEQYF

v_gene: TRBV5-5
j_gene: TRBJ1-5
abundance: NA
d_gene: NA
CDR3nt: TGTGCCAGCAGCTTGGCCGGGTCAGGGGAGAATCAGCCCCAGCATTTT
CDR3aa: CASSLAGSGENQPQHF

v_gene: TRBV10-1
j_gene: TRBJ2-2
abundance: NA
d_gene: NA
CDR3nt: TGCGCCAGCAAAGGGGACACCGGGGAGCTGTTTTTT
CDR3aa: CASKGDTGELFF

v_gene: TRBV5-4
j_gene: TRBJ1-6
abundance: NA
d_gene: NA
CDR3nt: TGTGCCAGCAGCTTGGTTTCGGGTAGAAATAATTCACCCCTCCACTTT
CDR3aa: CASSLVSGRNNSPLHF